What follows describes a single T cell receptor beta chain. What it binds is not known. This specimen belongs to a study of T cell responses to AZD1222 COVID-19 vaccine. Findings and limits, study-wide: Spike-spanning, vaccine-associated CD4 TCRs were dominant at 160-218 and 743-854. It was only after the peak T cell response that any repertoires were sampled. Among the donors, most were white British and more were female, and clonal diversity was possibly underestimated.

Sequenced by immunoSEQ multiplex PCR; TCRdb stores in-frame clones only, minus some. The table records 110,000 to 150,000 clones, approximately 94% of them present only once. Germline trimming cut 4 bases from V and 8 bases from J; bases unmatched to any gene: 7. CDR3 size: 13 residues. Germline V gene data show CDR1 as MNHEY and CDR2 as SVGAGI. The clonotype comes from an adult in good health. V is TRBV6-5 and J is TRBJ1-1, with 7 bases matching TRBD1. The sequencing here drew on peripheral blood, taken on day 0 of AZD1222 vaccination. CDR3 nucleotides: TGTGCCAGCAGTTCTAGACAGGGTAGCGAAGCTTTCTTT. Its protein product is CASSSRQGSEAFF.